This TCR beta chain was captured in a study of shared clonotypes between healthy human individuals. Trimming stripped 4 bases from V and 4 bases from J, with 10 bases between. This CDR3 has 12 amino acids. Germline lookup yields CDR1 GTSNPN and CDR2 SVGIG (reference sequence). Sequencing used immunoSEQ multiplex PCR; TCRdb keeps in-frame clones, though not all of them. Seen here are about 2.3 million clones, 85% to 95% observed once, and the top ten hold 0.3% to 0.45%. The sequence was obtained from a man aged 18 to 30 in good health. Some clones in this sample may be carry-over from other donors' samples. The chain uses TRBV30 and TRBJ1-2; possible D gene TRBD1, 5 bases. Source material: naive CD4+ T cells from PBMCs. Subset meaning: CD45RA+ positively selected. The CDR3 sequence is CAWTPGGYGYTF. In DNA, the CDR3 is TGTGCCTGGACCCCGGGGGGCTATGGCTACACCTTC.